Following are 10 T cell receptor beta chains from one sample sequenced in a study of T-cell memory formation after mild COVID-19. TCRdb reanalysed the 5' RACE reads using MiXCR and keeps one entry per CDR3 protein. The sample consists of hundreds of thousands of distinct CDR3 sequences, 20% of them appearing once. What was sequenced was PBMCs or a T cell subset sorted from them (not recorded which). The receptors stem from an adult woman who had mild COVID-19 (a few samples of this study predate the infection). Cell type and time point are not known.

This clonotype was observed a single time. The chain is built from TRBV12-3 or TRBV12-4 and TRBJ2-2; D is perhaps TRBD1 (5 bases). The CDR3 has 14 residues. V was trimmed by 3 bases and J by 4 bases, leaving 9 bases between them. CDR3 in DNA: TGTGCCAGCAGTTTCCGACAGTTCACCGGGGAGCTGTTTTTT. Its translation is CASSFRQFTGELFF.

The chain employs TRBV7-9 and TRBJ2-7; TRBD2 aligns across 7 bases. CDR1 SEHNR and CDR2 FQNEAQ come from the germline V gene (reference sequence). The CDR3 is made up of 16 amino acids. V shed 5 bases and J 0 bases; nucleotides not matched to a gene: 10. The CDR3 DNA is TGTGCCAGCAGCGCCCCCCTAGCGGCGAGCTCCTACGAGCAGTACTTC. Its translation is CASSAPLAASSYEQYF. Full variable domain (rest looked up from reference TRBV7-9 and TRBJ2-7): DTGVSQNPRHKITKRGQNVTFRCDPISEHNRLYWYRQTLGQGPEFLTYFQNEAQLEKSRLLSDRFSAERPKGSFSTLEIQRTEQGDSAMYLCASSAPLAASSYEQYFGPGTRLTVT.

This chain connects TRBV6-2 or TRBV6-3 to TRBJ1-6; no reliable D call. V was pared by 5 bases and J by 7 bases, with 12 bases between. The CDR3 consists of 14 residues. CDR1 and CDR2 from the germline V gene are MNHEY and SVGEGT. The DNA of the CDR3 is TGTGCCAGCAGTACCGGCGGAGTAAATTCACCCCTCCACTTT. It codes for CASSTGGVNSPLHF.

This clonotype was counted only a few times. CDR3 sequence (DNA): TGTGCCAGCAGCCAAGGGGGGGGCAAGGGACACTATGGCTACACCTTC. It specifies CASSQGGGKGHYGYTF. J is TRBJ1-2 and V is TRBV4-2; D might be TRBD1 (6 bases). Trimming took 1 base from V and 3 from J, leaving 15 bases between them. The CDR3 extends over 16 amino acids. The germline V gene has CDR1 LGHNA and CDR2 YNFKEQ.

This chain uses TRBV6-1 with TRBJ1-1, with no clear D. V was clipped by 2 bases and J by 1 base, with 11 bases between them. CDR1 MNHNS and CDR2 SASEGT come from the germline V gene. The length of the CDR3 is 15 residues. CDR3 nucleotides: TGTGCCAGCAGTGAATGGACGATAGGGAACACTGAAGCTTTCTTT. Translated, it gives CASSEWTIGNTEAFF.

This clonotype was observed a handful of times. The CDR3 sequence is CASSSSPTSGLSGNEQFF. The DNA of the CDR3 is TGTGCCAGCAGTTCCTCTCCGACTTCTGGCCTTAGTGGCAATGAGCAGTTCTTC. V gene TRBV12-3 or TRBV12-4 combines with J gene TRBJ2-1; D unresolved. V lost 4 bases and J 6 bases, leaving 25 bases between the germline ends. The CDR3 covers 18 residues.

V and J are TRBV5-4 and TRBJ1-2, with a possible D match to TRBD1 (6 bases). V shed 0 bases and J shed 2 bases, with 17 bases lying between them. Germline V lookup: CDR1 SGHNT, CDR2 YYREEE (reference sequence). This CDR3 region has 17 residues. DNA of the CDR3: TGTGCCAGCAGCTTGGGCTCCGGGAACAGGGCAAACTATGGCTACACCTTC. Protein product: CASSLGSGNRANYGYTF.

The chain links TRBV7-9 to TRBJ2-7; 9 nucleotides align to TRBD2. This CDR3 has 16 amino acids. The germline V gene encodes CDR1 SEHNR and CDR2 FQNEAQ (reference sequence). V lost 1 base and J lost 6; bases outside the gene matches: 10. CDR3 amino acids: CASSLGASGNPREQYF. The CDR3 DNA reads TGTGCCAGCAGCTTAGGAGCTAGCGGGAACCCCCGCGAGCAGTACTTC.

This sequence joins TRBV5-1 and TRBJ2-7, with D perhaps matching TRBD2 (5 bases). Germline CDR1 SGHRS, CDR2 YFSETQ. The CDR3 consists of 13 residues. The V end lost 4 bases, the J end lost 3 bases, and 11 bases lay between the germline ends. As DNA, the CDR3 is TGCGCCAGCAGCCCGGGAAGCCTCTACGAGCAGTACTTC. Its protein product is CASSPGSLYEQYF. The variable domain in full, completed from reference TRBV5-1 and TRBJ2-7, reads KAGVTQTPRYLIKTRGQQVTLSCSPISGHRSVSWYQQTPGQGLQFLFEYFSETQRNKGNFPGRFSGRQFSNSRSEMNVSTLELGDSALYLCASSPGSLYEQYFGPGTRLTVT.

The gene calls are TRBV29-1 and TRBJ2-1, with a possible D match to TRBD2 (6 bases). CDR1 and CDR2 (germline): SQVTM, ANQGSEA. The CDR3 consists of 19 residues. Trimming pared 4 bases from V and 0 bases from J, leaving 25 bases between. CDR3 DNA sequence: TGCAGCGTTGCTGAAGGGCGGGGATTACTAGCCATCTCCTACAATGAGCAGTTCTTC. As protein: CSVAEGRGLLAISYNEQFF.